These T cell receptor beta chains were read from a single sample in a study of blood T cells in healthy people across ages. TCRdb re-called the 5' RACE reads with MiXCR, one entry per CDR3 protein. The sample shows over a million distinct CDR3 sequences, roughly 45% of them seen only once. The sequenced sample consisted of blood. These receptors were obtained from a woman in her sixties or seventies in good health. Both conserved end residues are part of each CDR3. Each record gives: CDR3 protein, CDR3 DNA, J gene, clone size, V gene, D gene. D genes are given only for firm matches. Size values are once, few and many counts, or a class for expanded clones, and some rows have none.

CSARAPGTVGSEQYF | TGCAGTGCTAGAGCTCCCGGGACGGTTGGGAGTGAGCAGTACTTC | TRBJ2-7 | many | TRBV20-1 | .
CSVEEAGGYTF | TGCAGCGTTGAAGAGGCGGGTGGCTACACCTTC | TRBJ1-2 | . | TRBV29-1 | .
CASSRGGANEQFF | TGTGCCAGCAGCCGAGGGGGGGCGAATGAGCAGTTCTTC | TRBJ2-1 | . | TRBV3-1 | .
CASTTGGGETQYF | TGTGCCAGCACGACAGGGGGTGGAGAGACCCAGTACTTC | TRBJ2-5 | . | TRBV2 | TRBD1
CASSSGLAGGGGELFF | TGCGCCAGCAGCTCCGGACTAGCGGGAGGTGGCGGGGAGCTGTTTTTT | TRBJ2-2 | . | TRBV5-1 | TRBD2
CVIRDSYEQYF | TGCGTAATTCGGGACTCCTACGAGCAGTACTTC | TRBJ2-7 | . | TRBV20-1 | .
CSARMSETQYF | TGCAGTGCTAGAATGTCGGAGACCCAGTACTTC | TRBJ2-5 | few | TRBV20-1 | .
CASSSHSGTREKLLF | TGTGCCAGCAGCTCCCATTCCGGGACACGTGAAAAACTGTTGTTT | TRBJ1-4 | . | TRBV7-2 | .
CSARDPAGFNEQFF | TGCAGTGCTAGAGATCCTGCTGGATTCAATGAGCAGTTCTTC | TRBJ2-1 | . | TRBV20-1 | .
CTSSRTGGEQYF | TGTACCAGCAGCAGGACAGGGGGCGAGCAGTACTTC | TRBJ2-7 | . | TRBV7-9 | TRBD1
CASSQDFGVGYNEQFF | TGTGCCAGCAGCCAAGATTTCGGGGTGGGATACAATGAGCAGTTCTTC | TRBJ2-1 | . | TRBV14 | .
CASREQGGETQYF | TGTGCCAGCAGGGAACAGGGAGGAGAGACCCAGTACTTC | TRBJ2-5 | . | TRBV6-2/TRBV6-3 | .
CSARDGTDRGLGNQPQHF | TGCAGTGCTAGAGATGGAACGGACAGGGGGCTTGGCAATCAGCCCCAGCATTTT | TRBJ1-5 | few | TRBV20-1 | TRBD1
CASSLTAGLRGDEQYF | TGTGCCAGCAGCTTAACGGCGGGATTGAGGGGCGATGAGCAGTACTTC | TRBJ2-7 | few | TRBV7-9 | .
CASSFAGQGINEQFF | TGCGCCAGCAGCTTCGCGGGACAGGGGATAAATGAGCAGTTCTTC | TRBJ2-1 | . | TRBV5-1 | TRBD1
CASSGRTSGSNDEQFF | TGTGCCAGCAGTGGTAGGACTAGCGGGAGTAACGATGAGCAGTTCTTC | TRBJ2-1 | . | TRBV27 | TRBD2
CASSTGWGTEAFF | TGTGCCAGCAGTACAGGCTGGGGCACTGAAGCTTTCTTT | TRBJ1-1 | few | TRBV12-3/TRBV12-4 | .
CAISEWIFGDPQNNVEQYF | TGTGCCATCAGTGAGTGGATTTTTGGGGACCCCCAGAACAATGTCGAGCAGTACTTC | TRBJ2-7 | . | TRBV10-3 | .
CASSVEGGGGNPQETQYF | TGTGCCAGCAGCGTAGAAGGCGGGGGGGGAAACCCTCAAGAGACCCAGTACTTC | TRBJ2-5 | few | TRBV9 | TRBD2
CSVKTGRSDEQYF | TGCAGCGTAAAGACAGGACGCTCCGACGAGCAGTACTTC | TRBJ2-7 | few | TRBV29-1 | .
CASSLVVGVPSGANVLTF | TGCGCCAGCAGCTTGGTAGTGGGAGTCCCCTCTGGGGCCAACGTCCTGACTTTC | TRBJ2-6 | few | TRBV5-1 | .
CASIPTSGGQETQYF | TGTGCCAGCATCCCCACTAGCGGGGGACAAGAGACCCAGTACTTC | TRBJ2-5 | . | TRBV25-1 | TRBD2
CSVGQHQNEKLFF | TGCAGCGTTGGACAGCATCAGAATGAAAAACTGTTTTTT | TRBJ1-4 | few | TRBV29-1 | .
CASSPRQPISYNEQFF | TGCGCCAGCAGCCCTCGACAGCCGATTTCCTACAATGAGCAGTTCTTC | TRBJ2-1 | . | TRBV4-1 | .
CASSEGQLPNEKLFF | TGTGCCAGCAGCGAGGGACAGCTCCCTAATGAAAAACTGTTTTTT | TRBJ1-4 | . | TRBV9 | TRBD1
CASSSWDRGRLEQYF | TGTGCCAGCAGTTCATGGGACAGGGGGCGACTCGAGCAGTACTTC | TRBJ2-7 | . | TRBV6-6 | TRBD1
CTSSLEGRSYEQYF | TGCACCAGCAGCTTGGAGGGACGGTCCTACGAGCAGTACTTC | TRBJ2-7 | . | TRBV5-1 | .
CASSFGPGTQYF | TGTGCCAGCAGTTTCGGACCCGGGACCCAGTACTTC | TRBJ2-5 | . | TRBV28 | .
CASSQRPSGTDTQYF | TGTGCCAGCAGCCAGCGCCCTAGCGGGACTGATACGCAGTATTTT | TRBJ2-3 | few | TRBV3-1 | TRBD2
CASSLGTGGYHEQYF | TGCGCCAGCAGCCTGGGGACAGGGGGCTACCACGAGCAGTACTTC | TRBJ2-7 | few | TRBV5-1 | TRBD1
CASSPDLTGEQYF | TGTGCCAGCTCACCAGACCTAACGGGAGAGCAGTACTTC | TRBJ2-7 | . | TRBV18 | .
CASSYVPASGSRETQYF | TGTGCCAGCAGCTATGTGCCGGCTAGCGGGAGTCGAGAGACCCAGTACTTC | TRBJ2-5 | . | TRBV6-5 | TRBD2
CASSPRVKVYEQYF | TGTGCCAGCTCACCTCGTGTCAAGGTTTACGAGCAGTACTTC | TRBJ2-7 | . | TRBV18 | .
CSVVRQAYGYTF | TGCAGCGTTGTGAGACAGGCCTATGGCTACACCTTC | TRBJ1-2 | . | TRBV29-1 | .
CSASHPGQGAYNEQFF | TGCAGTGCTAGCCACCCGGGACAGGGGGCCTACAATGAGCAGTTCTTC | TRBJ2-1 | . | TRBV20-1 | TRBD1
CASRRTGRCSYEQYF | TGTGCCAGCAGAAGGACAGGGAGATGTTCCTACGAGCAGTACTTC | TRBJ2-7 | . | TRBV21-1 | .
CASSQESSGSDEQFF | TGTGCCAGCAGCCAAGAATCTAGCGGGAGTGATGAGCAGTTCTTC | TRBJ2-1 | few | TRBV4-2 | TRBD2
CSAVLDTDTQYF | TGCAGTGCGGTGCTAGACACAGATACGCAGTATTTT | TRBJ2-3 | . | TRBV20-1 | .
CSATREGFSGRAETQYF | TGCAGTGCTACCCGCGAGGGGTTTAGCGGGAGGGCAGAGACCCAGTACTTC | TRBJ2-5 | . | TRBV20-1 | TRBD2
CASRGQGSLQEQFF | TGTGCCAGCAGAGGACAAGGGTCCCTCCAGGAGCAGTTCTTC | TRBJ2-1 | . | TRBV6-1 | .